This T cell receptor (beta chain) is drawn from a study of CD8+CD57+ T cells in acquired aplastic anemia. V was pared by 0 bases and J by 8 bases, with 16 bases between. In germline, CDR1 is DFQATT, CDR2 SNEGSKA (reference sequence). The CDR3 totals 14 residues. Genomic DNA provided the template from which TCR beta VDJ and CDR3 profiles were obtained. TCRdb passed the reads through MiXCR, listing each CDR3 protein once. The sample has approximately 170,000 distinct CDR3 sequences, approximately 44% seen once. Broader study findings: Twenty-nine was the count of CD8+ CDR3 sequences that patients shared with controls.

Points on this clonotype: Its cognate antigen is unknown.

Sequencing was done on patients that had shown CD8+CD57+ cell expansion by flow cytometry. Patients uniformly had severe acquired aplastic anemia. The chain couples TRBV20-1 to TRBJ1-2; D gene uncertain. The specimen was sorted CD4+, CD8+, or CD8+CD57+ T cells (not recorded which) from PBMCs. This TCR was sampled from a human donor with aplastic anemia. CDR3 region: CSARDSPDGRGYTF. CDR3 coding DNA: TGCAGTGCTAGAGATTCACCGGACGGGCGAGGCTACACCTTC.